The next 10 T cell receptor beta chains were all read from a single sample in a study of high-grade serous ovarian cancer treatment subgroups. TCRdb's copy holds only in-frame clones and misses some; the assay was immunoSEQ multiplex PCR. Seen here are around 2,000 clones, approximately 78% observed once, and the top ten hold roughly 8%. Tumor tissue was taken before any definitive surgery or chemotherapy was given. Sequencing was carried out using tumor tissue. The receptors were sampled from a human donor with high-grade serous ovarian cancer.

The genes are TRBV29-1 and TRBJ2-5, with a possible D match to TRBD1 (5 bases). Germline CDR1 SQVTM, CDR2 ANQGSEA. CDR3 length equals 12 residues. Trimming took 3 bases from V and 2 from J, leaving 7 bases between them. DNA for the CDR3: TGCAGCGTTGACAGGGTTCAAGAGACCCAGTACTTC. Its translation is CSVDRVQETQYF. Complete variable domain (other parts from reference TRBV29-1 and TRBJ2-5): SAVISQKPSRDICQRGTSLTIQCQVDSQVTMMFWYRQQPGQSLTLIATANQGSEATYESGFVIDKFPISRPNLTFSTLTVSNMSPEDSSIYLCSVDRVQETQYFGPGTRLLVL.

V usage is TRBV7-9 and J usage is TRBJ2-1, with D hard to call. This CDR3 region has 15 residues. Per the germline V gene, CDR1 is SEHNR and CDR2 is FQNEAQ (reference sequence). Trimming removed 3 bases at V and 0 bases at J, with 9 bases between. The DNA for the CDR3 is TGTGCCAGCAGCTTGGGGTCGAGCTCCTACAATGAGCAGTTCTTC. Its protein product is CASSLGSSSYNEQFF.

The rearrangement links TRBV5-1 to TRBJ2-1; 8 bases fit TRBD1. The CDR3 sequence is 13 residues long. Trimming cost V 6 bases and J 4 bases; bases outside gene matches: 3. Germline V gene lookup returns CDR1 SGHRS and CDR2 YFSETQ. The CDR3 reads CASTRTGYNEQFF. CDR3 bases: TGCGCCAGCACTAGGACAGGGTACAATGAGCAGTTCTTC.

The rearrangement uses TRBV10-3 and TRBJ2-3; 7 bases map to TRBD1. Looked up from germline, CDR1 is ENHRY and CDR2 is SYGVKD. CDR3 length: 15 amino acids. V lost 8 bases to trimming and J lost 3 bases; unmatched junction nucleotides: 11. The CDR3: CAIGAGQGVTDTQYF. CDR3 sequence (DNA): TGTGCCATCGGTGCAGGGCAGGGGGTAACAGATACGCAGTATTTT.

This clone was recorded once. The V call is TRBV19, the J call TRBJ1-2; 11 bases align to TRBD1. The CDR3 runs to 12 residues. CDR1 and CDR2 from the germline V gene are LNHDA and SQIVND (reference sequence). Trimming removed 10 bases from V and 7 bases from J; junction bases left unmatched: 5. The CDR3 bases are TGTGCCACCGGACAGGGGGCGAGTGGCTACACCTTC. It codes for CATGQGASGYTF. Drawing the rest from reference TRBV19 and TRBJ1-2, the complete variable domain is DGGITQSPKYLFRKEGQNVTLSCEQNLNHDAMYWYRQDPGQGLRLIYYSQIVNDFQKGDIAEGYSVSREKKESFPLTVTSAQKNPTAFYLCATGQGASGYTFGSGTRLTVV.

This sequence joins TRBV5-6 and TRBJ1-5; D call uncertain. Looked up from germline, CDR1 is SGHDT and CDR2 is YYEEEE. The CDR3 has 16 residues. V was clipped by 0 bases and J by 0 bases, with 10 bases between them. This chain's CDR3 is CASSLGGPFSNQPQHF. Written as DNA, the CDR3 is TGTGCCAGCAGCTTGGGAGGACCATTTAGCAATCAGCCCCAGCATTTT.

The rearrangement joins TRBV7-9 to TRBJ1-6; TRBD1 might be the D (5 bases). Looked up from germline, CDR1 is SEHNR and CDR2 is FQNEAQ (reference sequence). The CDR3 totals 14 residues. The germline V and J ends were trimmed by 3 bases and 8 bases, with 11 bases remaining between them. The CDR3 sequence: CASSLVRDHSPLHF. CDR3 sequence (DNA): TGTGCCAGCAGCTTGGTTAGGGACCATTCACCCCTCCACTTT.

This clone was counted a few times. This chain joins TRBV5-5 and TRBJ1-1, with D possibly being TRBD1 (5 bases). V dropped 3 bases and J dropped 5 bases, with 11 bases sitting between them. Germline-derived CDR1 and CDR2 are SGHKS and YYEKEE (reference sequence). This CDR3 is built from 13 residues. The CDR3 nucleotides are TGTGCCAGCAGCTCCCAGGGAGGTACTGAAGCTTTCTTT. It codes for CASSSQGGTEAFF. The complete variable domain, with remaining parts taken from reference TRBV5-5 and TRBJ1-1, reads DAGVTQSPTHLIKTRGQQVTLRCSPISGHKSVSWYQQVLGQGPQFIFQYYEKEERGRGNFPDRFSARQFPNYSSELNVNALLLGDSALYLCASSSQGGTEAFFGQGTRLTVV.

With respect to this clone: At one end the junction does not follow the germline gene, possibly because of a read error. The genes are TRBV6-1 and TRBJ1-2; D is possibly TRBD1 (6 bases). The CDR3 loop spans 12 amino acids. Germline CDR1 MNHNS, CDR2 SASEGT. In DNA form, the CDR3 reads TGTGCCAGCACCCAAACGGGGGGGGCTTCGTCCTTC. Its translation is CASTQTGGASSF.

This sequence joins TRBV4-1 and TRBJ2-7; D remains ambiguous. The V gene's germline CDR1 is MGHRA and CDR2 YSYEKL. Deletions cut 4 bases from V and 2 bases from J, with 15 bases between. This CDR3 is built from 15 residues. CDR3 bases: TGCGCCAGCAGCCCCCAGGAGCCCAACACCTACGAGCAGTACTTC. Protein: CASSPQEPNTYEQYF.